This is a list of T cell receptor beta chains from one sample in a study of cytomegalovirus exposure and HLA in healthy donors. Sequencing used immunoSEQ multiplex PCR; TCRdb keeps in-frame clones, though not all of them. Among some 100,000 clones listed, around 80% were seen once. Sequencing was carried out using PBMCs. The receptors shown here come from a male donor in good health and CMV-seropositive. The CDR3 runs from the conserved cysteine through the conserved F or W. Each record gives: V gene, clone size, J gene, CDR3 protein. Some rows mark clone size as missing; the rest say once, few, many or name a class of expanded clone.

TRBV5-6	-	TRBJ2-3	CASSLARGLADTQYF
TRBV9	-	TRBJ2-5	CASSVSGGSLQETQYF
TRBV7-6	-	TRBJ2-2	CASSFDGTAGELFF
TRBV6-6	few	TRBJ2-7	CASSYPNSIPPEEQYF
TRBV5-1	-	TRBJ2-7	CASSLEQSSYEQYF
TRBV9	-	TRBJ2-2	CASSVVGDGGTGELFF
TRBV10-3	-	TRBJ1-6	CAISEGQGGNSPLHF
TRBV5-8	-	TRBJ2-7	CASSRSGYANEQYF
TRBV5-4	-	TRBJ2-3	CASSLVASGLTDTQYF
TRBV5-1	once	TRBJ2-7	CASSMTGNTYEQYF
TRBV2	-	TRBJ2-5	CASSGDYQETQYF
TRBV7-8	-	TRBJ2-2	CASSLQGRPETGELFF
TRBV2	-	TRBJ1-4	CASMKAGATNEKLFF
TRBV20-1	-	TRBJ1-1	CSAILDTEAFF
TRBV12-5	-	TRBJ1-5	CASGVANQPQHF
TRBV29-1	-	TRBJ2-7	CSARLASYEQYF
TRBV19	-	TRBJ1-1	CASSKPQGSVGTEAFF
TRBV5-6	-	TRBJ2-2	CASSLRGMGYTGELFF
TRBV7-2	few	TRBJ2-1	CASSLAGLNNEQFF
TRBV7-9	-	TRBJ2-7	CASTGTGQGDYEQYF
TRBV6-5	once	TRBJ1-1	CASSYSIGGATEAFF
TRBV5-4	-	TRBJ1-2	CASSPDGQGNGYTF
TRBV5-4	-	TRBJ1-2	CASSHDLQGLYGYTF